This T cell receptor (beta chain) derives from a study of naive and memory T cell subsets. This clonotype showed up just a few times. Antigen unknown. CDR1 is DFQATT and CDR2 is SNEGSKA in the germline V gene (reference sequence). Trimming shortened V by 2 bases and J by 1 base, and 11 bases separated the two germline ends. The CDR3 runs 14 residues. The beta constant-region primer was an equimolar mix of two oligonucleotides covering TRBC1 and TRBC2. Ligated cDNA was amplified by four rounds of PCR with nested alpha and beta constant-region primers and SP2. TCRdb independently ran MiXCR on the UMI-ligation and nested PCR reads; one entry per CDR3 protein. This repertoire shows 81,000 or so distinct CDR3 sequences, roughly 7% found once; its top ten account for roughly 1.5%. Whole-study findings and limits: In naive cells, over 95% of TCR sequences were seen only once.

Sequenced material: central memory CD4+ T cells from blood. The sequence was obtained from a human donor in good health. This rearrangement joins TRBV20-1 to TRBJ2-5; D may correspond to TRBD1 or TRBD2 (6 bases each). CDR3 region: CSARRGTTQETQYF. The CDR3 bases are TGCAGTGCTAGACGGGGGACAACCCAAGAGACCCAGTACTTC.